Shown below are 19 T cell receptor beta chains from a single sample sequenced in a study of blood T cell repertoires in COVID-19. The data were produced by immunoSEQ multiplex PCR, yet TCRdb's version contains in-frame clones alone and is incomplete. There are tens of thousands of clones in the sample; 65% to 85% occur only once, and approximately 6.3% lies in the top ten. Sample: peripheral blood. Every receptor here comes from a man in his 70s with COVID-19, enrolled during active disease.

This CDR3 is CAAQGANQETQYF. The DNA for the CDR3 is TGTGCCGCTCAAGGGGCGAACCAAGAGACCCAGTACTTC. This chain joins TRBV2 and TRBJ2-5; weak D call: TRBD1 (5 bases). The V gene lost 11 bases and the J gene lost 0 bases, with 13 bases spanning the gap. This CDR3 comprises 13 residues. CDR1 and CDR2 (germline): SNHLY, FYNNEI.

This clone appeared once. V usage is TRBV30 and J usage is TRBJ1-6; the D is unclear. Germline assignment: CDR1 GTSNPN and CDR2 SVGIG (reference sequence). The V gene lost 7 bases and the J gene lost 9 bases, with 16 bases spanning the gap. This CDR3 has 13 amino acids. CDR3 nucleotides: TGTGCCTTTTTAGGACTCTTCGGTTCACCCCTCCACTTT. It yields the protein CAFLGLFGSPLHF.

V is TRBV2 and J is TRBJ2-7; TRBD1 might be the D (5 bases). Trimming removed 6 bases from V and 3 bases from J, with 12 bases in between. This CDR3 contains 13 residues. Looked up from germline, CDR1 is SNHLY and CDR2 is FYNNEI. DNA of the CDR3: TGTGCCAGCAGAACTCGACAGATCTACGAGCAGTACTTC. As protein: CASRTRQIYEQYF.

V is TRBV15 and J is TRBJ1-2, with 9 bases lining up with TRBD1. Germline V gene lookup returns CDR1 LNHNV and CDR2 YYDKDF (reference sequence). After removal of 5 bases from V and 4 bases from J, the junction contained 11 bases not matched to a gene. CDR3 size: 16 residues. The CDR3 sequence is CATSPRRGQGSYGYTF. The CDR3, as DNA: TGTGCCACCAGCCCGCGTCGGGGACAGGGATCCTATGGCTACACCTTC.

This chain joins TRBV4-1 and TRBJ1-6, with 8 bases aligning to TRBD1. The CDR3 covers 17 residues. Germline loops: CDR1 MGHRA, CDR2 YSYEKL. V gave up 0 bases and J gave up 6 bases; unmatched junction bases: 7. The chain's CDR3 is CASSQDANTGGNSPLHF. CDR3 bases: TGCGCCAGCAGCCAAGACGCCAATACAGGGGGTAATTCACCCCTCCACTTT.

A few counts support this clone. The V call is TRBV7-8, the J call TRBJ2-1; 11 bases map to TRBD2. CDR1 and CDR2 (germline): SGHVS, FQNEAQ. The CDR3 has 15 residues. V shed 5 bases and J 4 bases; nucleotides not matched to a gene: 4. CDR3 DNA sequence: TGTGCCAGCAGCCATAGCGGGGGGGCTTACAATGAGCAGTTCTTC. Translated, it gives CASSHSGGAYNEQFF. The variable domain in full, completed from reference TRBV7-8 and TRBJ2-1, reads GAGVSQSPRYKVAKRGQDVALRCDPISGHVSLFWYQQALGQGPEFLTYFQNEAQLDKSGLPSDRFFAERPEGSVSTLKIQRTQQEDSAVYLCASSHSGGAYNEQFFGPGTRLTVL.

The chain recombines TRBV5-4 with TRBJ2-5, with 10 bases that match TRBD2. Trimming took 3 bases from V and 0 from J; bases not matched to a gene: 8. The V gene's germline CDR1 is SGHNT and CDR2 YYREEE (reference sequence). This CDR3 spans 17 amino acids. The CDR3 region is CASSSTGLAAYQETQYF. The DNA of the CDR3 is TGTGCCAGCAGCTCGACAGGACTAGCGGCATACCAAGAGACCCAGTACTTC.

Concerning this clone itself: The same CDR3 is also encoded by other DNA sequences in this sample. The chain joins TRBV18 to TRBJ1-2; D is unclear. Germline loops: CDR1 KGHSH, CDR2 LQKENI. Trimming took 0 bases from V and 5 from J, leaving 7 bases between them. The CDR3 consists of 13 residues. The CDR3 protein is CASSPPSGYGYTF. Written as DNA, the CDR3 is TGTGCCAGCTCACCACCGTCAGGTTATGGCTACACCTTC.

The V call is TRBV5-1, the J call TRBJ2-3; TRBD2 agrees at 9 bases. The CDR3 covers 15 residues. J lost 2 bases, V lost 2 bases, and 3 bases had no gene match. Germline loops: CDR1 SGHRS, CDR2 YFSETQ. The CDR3 protein is CASSLAGGSTDTQYF. The CDR3 coding sequence is TGCGCCAGCAGCTTAGCGGGGGGTTCCACAGATACGCAGTATTTT.

The V gene is TRBV5-4, the J gene TRBJ2-7; 9 nucleotides align to TRBD2. V shed 3 bases, J shed 0 bases, and the junction held 4 bases outside the gene matches. This CDR3 comprises 15 residues. Per germline, CDR1 SGHNT and CDR2 YYREEE (reference sequence). The CDR3 reads CASSSLAGSSYEQYF. CDR3 DNA: TGTGCCAGCAGCTCTCTAGCGGGGTCCTCCTACGAGCAGTACTTC.

The chain employs TRBV7-9 and TRBJ1-2; 9 nucleotides match TRBD1. The CDR3 runs to 16 residues. V was clipped by 8 bases and J by 8 bases; unmatched bases: 18. Germline values: CDR1 SEHNR, CDR2 FQNEAQ (reference sequence). The CDR3 sequence: CASSGGQGTRGEGYTF. The CDR3 DNA follows: TGTGCCAGCTCGGGGGGACAGGGAACCCGAGGGGAAGGCTACACCTTC. The entire variable domain, with the rest obtained from reference TRBV7-9 and TRBJ1-2, is as follows: DTGVSQNPRHKITKRGQNVTFRCDPISEHNRLYWYRQTLGQGPEFLTYFQNEAQLEKSRLLSDRFSAERPKGSFSTLEIQRTEQGDSAMYLCASSGGQGTRGEGYTFGSGTRLTVV.

CDR3 sequence: CASSRQGAANEKLFF. CDR3 in DNA: TGTGCCAGCAGTCGACAGGGGGCAGCTAATGAAAAACTGTTTTTT. The V and J genes are TRBV28 and TRBJ1-4; 10 nucleotides agree with TRBD1. The germline V gene encodes CDR1 MDHEN and CDR2 SYDVKM. There are 15 residues in the CDR3. Germline trimming cut 5 bases from V and 3 bases from J; bases unmatched to any gene: 3.

The chain uses TRBV5-6 and TRBJ1-2; weak D call: TRBD1 (5 bases). Germline CDR1 is SGHDT and CDR2 is YYEEEE. There are 14 residues in the CDR3. V gave up 1 base and J gave up 8 bases, with 15 bases separating them. The CDR3 spells CASSLNSGPGGYTF. CDR3 sequence (DNA): TGTGCCAGCAGCTTGAATTCAGGGCCGGGCGGCTACACCTTC.

The V and J genes are TRBV7-6 and TRBJ2-7, with D perhaps matching TRBD2 (6 bases). This CDR3 has 12 amino acids. The V gene lost 5 bases and the J gene lost 4 bases, with 9 bases spanning the gap. Germline V gene lookup returns CDR1 SGHVS and CDR2 FNYEAQ. The CDR3 DNA reads as TGTGCCAGCAGCGCGGACTATTACGAGCAGTACTTC. This translates into CASSADYYEQYF.

The gene calls are TRBV5-8 and TRBJ2-7; TRBD2 is a possible D gene (7 bases). The V end was cut by 4 bases, the J end by 5 bases, with 19 bases between. The germline CDR1 and CDR2 sequences are SGHTS and YDEGEE. The CDR3 runs to 15 residues. CDR3 nucleotides: TGTGCCAGCAGCCGTTGGGGGGGCGCGAGAGACGAGCAGTACTTC. It is translated as CASSRWGGARDEQYF.

This chain links TRBV28 with TRBJ2-1; 7 nucleotides agree with TRBD2. CDR1 MDHEN and CDR2 SYDVKM come from the germline V gene. J gave up 0 bases and V 6 bases, and 11 bases lay outside the gene matches. The CDR3 is 17 residues long. The CDR3 protein is CASSSGALAASYNEQFF. The DNA for the CDR3 is TGTGCCAGCAGCTCTGGGGCCCTAGCGGCCTCCTACAATGAGCAGTTCTTC.

This chain connects TRBV4-1 to TRBJ1-4; 7 nucleotides line up with TRBD1. V trimming: 0 bases; J trimming: 13 bases; junction bases outside the gene matches: 5. The CDR3 is 13 residues long. Looked up from germline, CDR1 is MGHRA and CDR2 is YSYEKL. CDR3 amino acids: CASSQDRQGRLFF. The DNA for the CDR3 is TGCGCCAGCAGCCAAGACCGACAGGGAAGACTGTTTTTT.

The chain combines TRBV20-1 with TRBJ1-1; D unresolved. V was clipped by 1 base and J by 2 bases, with 2 bases between them. The CDR3 runs to 11 residues. CDR1 is DFQATT and CDR2 is SNEGSKA in the germline V gene (reference sequence). In DNA, the CDR3 is TGCAGTGCTAGAGCTAACACTGAAGCTTTCTTT. Translating gives CSARANTEAFF.

The sample holds one count of this clone. The chain recombines TRBV7-2 with TRBJ1-3; perhaps TRBD1 as D (5 bases). V was clipped by 5 bases and J by 0 bases, with 14 bases between them. The CDR3 extends over 16 amino acids. Germline assignment: CDR1 SGHTA and CDR2 FQGNSA. This CDR3 is CASSLGGALSGNTIYF. For the CDR3, the DNA is TGTGCCAGCAGCCTCGGAGGGGCCCTCTCTGGAAACACCATATATTTT.